The rows below give T cell receptor beta chains drawn from one sample of a study of blood T cell repertoires in COVID-19. The data were produced by immunoSEQ multiplex PCR, yet TCRdb's version contains in-frame clones alone and is incomplete. Of 150,000 to 180,000 clones in the sample, approximately 80% were seen once. The sequencing input was peripheral blood. All receptors derive from a woman aged 55-69 years with acute or convalescent COVID-19. The CDR3 runs from the conserved cysteine through the conserved F or W. A D gene is named only where the DNA matches it firmly. Part of the rows lack a size; the others show once, few, many or a class for expanded clones.

-	-	TRBV7-3	TRBJ1-6	TGTGCCAGCAGCTTAGGTGAATGGGCTAATTCACCCCTCCACTTT	CASSLGEWANSPLHF
-	TRBD1	TRBV2	TRBJ2-3	TGTGCCAGCAAGGACAGGATAAGCACAGATACGCAGTATTTT	CASKDRISTDTQYF
-	-	TRBV11-2	TRBJ1-1	TGTGCCAGCAGCTTAGGGTACGAAGGAGGGGTCGCTGGGAACACTGAAGCTTTCTTT	CASSLGYEGGVAGNTEAFF
-	TRBD1	TRBV5-8	TRBJ2-6	TGTGCCAGCAGCATACCGGGACAGGGGGCGCCGGGGGCCAACGTCCTGACTTTC	CASSIPGQGAPGANVLTF
-	TRBD2	TRBV6-5	TRBJ2-2	TGTGCCAGCGGGTCTAGCGGGGGGGCCCCCGGGGAGCTGTTTTTT	CASGSSGGAPGELFF
-	-	TRBV5-6	TRBJ2-1	TGTGCCAGCAGCTTGGGAGGGTATGAGCAGTTCTTC	CASSLGGYEQFF
-	-	TRBV3-1/TRBV3-2	TRBJ1-4	TGTGCCAGCAGCAACGGACAGACATTGAATGAAAAACTGTTTTTT	CASSNGQTLNEKLFF
-	-	TRBV30	TRBJ1-2	TGTGCCTGGAGTGTACAGGGATCCTATGGCTACACCTTC	CAWSVQGSYGYTF
-	TRBD1	TRBV6-5	TRBJ1-4	TGTGCCAGCAGTTACAGGGAGACAGGGCGGAATGAAAAACTGTTTTTT	CASSYRETGRNEKLFF
once	TRBD1	TRBV2	TRBJ2-5	TGTGCCAGCAGTCCAGTAGGGGGCTTGGAGACCCAGTACTTC	CASSPVGGLETQYF
-	-	TRBV7-3	TRBJ1-3	TGTGCCAGCAGCTTAGACGGGACTGGAAACACCATATATTTT	CASSLDGTGNTIYF
-	-	TRBV6-6	TRBJ1-5	TGTGCCAGCAGTTACGCGGATCAGCCCCAGCATTTT	CASSYADQPQHF
-	TRBD1	TRBV18	TRBJ2-5	TGTGCCAGCTCGCCACAGGGGCTCCAAGAGACCCAGTACTTC	CASSPQGLQETQYF
-	-	TRBV29-1	TRBJ1-1	TGCAGCGTTGACCAGGGTAGGAGCACTGAAGCTTTCTTT	CSVDQGRSTEAFF